What follows are 6 T cell receptor beta chains derived from one specimen sequenced in a study of T cells after posttransplantation cyclophosphamide. Profiling relied on immunoSEQ multiplex PCR, and the TCRdb table lists in-frame clones only, not all of them. Singletons are absent from the sample, which has tens of thousands of clones. The sample taken for sequencing was PBMCs. The receptors stem from a man aged 45-60 years in good health, CMV-negative, and a related stem cell transplant donor.

This clone was seen many times. The chain combines TRBV4-1 with TRBJ1-5, with D unresolved. The CDR3 length is 15 residues. Looked up from germline, CDR1 is MGHRA and CDR2 is YSYEKL. The ends were cut back, 1 base at V and 6 bases at J, with 13 bases in the middle. Here the CDR3 DNA reads TGCGCCAGCAGCCAAGGAGTACCGAGCCGTCAGCCCCAGCATTTT. Amino acid sequence: CASSQGVPSRQPQHF.

Ten or more counts support this clone. An end of the junction does not agree with germline; a read error may underlie this. V gene TRBV7-2 combines with J gene TRBJ2-3; no clear D. Germline lookup yields CDR1 SGHTA and CDR2 FQGNSA. The CDR3 extends over 11 amino acids. The CDR3 DNA sequence: TGTGCCAGCACCTCCCCAGATACGCTGTATTTT. Protein: CASTSPDTLYF. The full variable domain, its missing parts supplied by reference TRBV7-2 and TRBJ2-3, is GAGVSQSPSNKVTEKGKDVELRCDPISGHTALYWYRQSLGQGLEFLIYFQGNSAPDKSGLPSDRFSAERTGGSVSTLTIQRTQQEDSAVYLCASTSPDTLYFGPGTRLTVL.

This clone was seen ten or more times. The chain employs TRBV5-1 and TRBJ1-1, with a possible D match to TRBD1 (6 bases). From germline, CDR1 is SGHRS and CDR2 YFSETQ. The CDR3 length is 13 residues. V lost 4 bases to trimming and J lost 5 bases, with 12 bases between them. The CDR3 reads CASSAPTGTEAFF. CDR3 DNA sequence: TGCGCCAGCAGCGCACCTACAGGGACTGAAGCTTTCTTT.

This clone was picked up many times. The chain employs TRBV9 and TRBJ2-3, with TRBD1 identical over 7 bases. With V trimmed by 1 base and J by 6 bases, 5 bases remained unmatched. CDR1 is SGDLS and CDR2 is YYNGEE in the germline V gene. CDR3 length: 14 residues. The CDR3 bases are TGTGCCAGCAGCGTACAGGGGGATTTTGATACGCAGTATTTT. Translated: CASSVQGDFDTQYF.

This clone has a count of ten or more. The chain carries TRBV27 and TRBJ2-1; 9 bases map to TRBD1. CDR3 length equals 17 residues. V shed 2 bases and J 9 bases; nucleotides not matched to a gene: 14. Germline V CDR1 and CDR2: MNHEY, SMNVEV (reference sequence). CDR3 residues: CASSLEWGTGGLSEQFF. In DNA form, the CDR3 reads TGTGCCAGCAGTTTAGAATGGGGAACAGGGGGCCTGAGTGAGCAGTTCTTC.

This clone was seen ten or more times. V usage is TRBV9 and J usage is TRBJ2-2, with a tentative D call TRBD1 (6 bases). Germline V CDR1 and CDR2: SGDLS, YYNGEE. CDR3 length: 16 amino acids. Trimming pared 3 bases from V and 5 bases from J, leaving 17 bases between. Here the CDR3 reads CASSDGQTIPTGELFF. The CDR3 nucleotides are TGTGCCAGCAGCGACGGACAGACTATCCCGACCGGGGAGCTGTTTTTT.